This T cell receptor (beta chain) was documented in a study of cytomegalovirus exposure and HLA in healthy donors. Germline V lookup: CDR1 LNHDA, CDR2 SQIVND (reference sequence). V gave up 4 bases and J gave up 5 bases, with 15 bases separating them. The length of the CDR3 is 15 residues. From the approximately 120-subject validation cohort, which was separate from the approximately 670-subject first cohort, the donors were drawn. Study-wide findings and caveats: It was reportedly the case that the classifier diagnosed cytomegalovirus status with high specificity and sensitivity. Many donors shared some public TCRs, even though most TCR sequences were rare. In vitro testing confirmed a few CMV-associated chains as specific for CMV antigens.

Clones were sequenced by immunoSEQ multiplex PCR, and TCRdb holds only the in-frame ones, with some missing. Among 65,000 to 95,000 clones, around 96% were seen once, and the ten largest hold 3% to 3.5%. This clone was seen only once. Antigen: not known. Sequenced sample: PBMCs. The sequence was collected from a man aged 18 to 29 in good health and CMV-seronegative. V is TRBV19 and J is TRBJ1-5; no reliable D call. The CDR3 DNA reads as TGTGCCAGTAGTAAAGGAGGGCTACCCCATCAGCCCCAGCATTTT. It yields the protein CASSKGGLPHQPQHF.